These 18 T cell receptor beta chains share one sample of origin, sequenced in a study of cytomegalovirus exposure and HLA in healthy donors (dated 2017 in TCRdb). Library generation was performed with the immunoSEQ multiplex PCR assay. For the multiplex PCR, a mixture combining 60 forward primers for TCR Vbeta segments and 13 reverse primers for TCR Jbeta segments was used. TCRdb took this table from immuneACCESS and kept in-frame rearrangements with V and J called. Such tables lack part of the clones; where checked against another copy, unresolved V genes explain under half of the gap, and the rest is unexplained. This sample gives some 190,000 clones in total; more than 60% of them show up just once. Approximately 2% of the sample is held by the ten biggest clonotypes. The sequencing input was PBMCs. These TCRs come from a woman in her thirties in good health and CMV-seropositive.

To note about this clone: Other DNA sequences in this sample translate to the same CDR3. V is TRBV29-1 and J is TRBJ2-2, with TRBD2 matching 9 bases. This CDR3 has 14 amino acids. Germline trimming cut 5 bases from V and 1 base from J; bases unmatched to any gene: 2. CDR1 and CDR2 (germline): SQVTM, ANQGSEA. CDR3 sequence (DNA): TGCAGCGTTCAAGCGGGGGGGAACACCGGGGAGCTGTTTTTT. It translates to CSVQAGGNTGELFF.

This sequence joins TRBV9 and TRBJ2-7; weak D call: TRBD1 (6 bases). This CDR3 is 14 amino acids long. V was clipped by 8 bases and J by 4 bases, with 19 bases between them. Germline V CDR1 and CDR2: SGDLS, YYNGEE. CDR3 in amino acids: CASSGHQGSYEQYF. CDR3 sequence (DNA): TGTGCCAGTTCGGGACACCAGGGCTCGTACGAGCAGTACTTC. The whole variable domain, remainder taken from reference TRBV9 and TRBJ2-7, is DSGVTQTPKHLITATGQRVTLRCSPRSGDLSVYWYQQSLDQGLQFLIQYYNGEERAKGNILERFSAQQFPDLHSELNLSSLELGDSALYFCASSGHQGSYEQYFGPGTRLTVT.

This clone has more than one count but fewer than ten. The rearrangement links TRBV4-1 to TRBJ1-2; D is unresolved. The CDR3 runs to 13 residues. V lost 3 bases and J 8 bases, leaving 13 bases between the germline ends. Germline V gene sequence: CDR1 MGHRA, CDR2 YSYEKL. CDR3 nucleotide sequence: TGCGCCAGCAGCCACACCGGAGTCCAGGGCTACACCTTC. Amino acids: CASSHTGVQGYTF.

This chain connects TRBV4-3 to TRBJ2-5; possible D gene TRBD1, 6 bases. Germline V gives CDR1 LGHNA, CDR2 YSLEER. This CDR3 region has 17 residues. V lost 2 bases to trimming and J lost 4 bases, with 20 bases between them. The CDR3 DNA reads as TGCGCCAGCAGCCAATACCGCCAAGGGCAGGGGATAGAGACCCAGTACTTC. Its translation: CASSQYRQGQGIETQYF.

The sample holds a few counts of this clone. V usage is TRBV7-3 and J usage is TRBJ2-7, with TRBD2 identical over 8 bases. The CDR3 totals 16 residues. The J segment lost 5 bases and the V segment lost 2 bases, leaving 11 bases of the junction unmatched. Per the germline V gene, CDR1 is SGHTA and CDR2 is FQGTGA. CDR3 nucleotide sequence: TGTGCCAGCAGCTTAGGGATCTCGGGGGGGCGGAACGAGCAGTACTTC. Amino acids: CASSLGISGGRNEQYF.

V is TRBV7-2 and J is TRBJ2-5, with D tentatively TRBD1 (6 bases). Germline V CDR1 and CDR2: SGHTA, FQGNSA. The CDR3 runs to 14 residues. Trimming stripped 5 bases from V and 6 bases from J, with 16 bases between. CDR3 bases: TGTGCCAGCAGCGCCCAACAGGGCCCCCAGACCCAGTACTTC. Its translation: CASSAQQGPQTQYF.

This chain joins TRBV4-2 and TRBJ2-3; 9 positions match TRBD2. V shed 0 bases, J shed 6 bases, and the junction held 10 bases outside the gene matches. Germline CDR1 LGHNA, CDR2 YNFKEQ. The CDR3 has 17 residues. The CDR3 spells CASSQERSSGEWDTQYF. The CDR3, as DNA: TGTGCCAGCAGCCAAGAGCGGTCTAGCGGGGAGTGGGATACGCAGTATTTT.

DNA of the CDR3: TGTGCCAGCAGTCCCACGGGACAGGGGAGCGAGCAGTACTTC. This gives the protein CASSPTGQGSEQYF. The chain has TRBV5-5 and TRBJ2-7; 10 nucleotides agree with TRBD1. In germline, CDR1 is SGHKS, CDR2 YYEKEE (reference sequence). V lost 5 bases to trimming and J lost 6 bases; unmatched junction nucleotides: 8. This CDR3 contains 14 residues. Full variable domain (missing parts from reference TRBV5-5 and TRBJ2-7): DAGVTQSPTHLIKTRGQQVTLRCSPISGHKSVSWYQQVLGQGPQFIFQYYEKEERGRGNFPDRFSARQFPNYSSELNVNALLLGDSALYLCASSPTGQGSEQYFGPGTRLTVT.

This chain connects TRBV28 to TRBJ2-5, with 10 positions matching TRBD1. J was trimmed by 2 bases and V by 5 bases; bases with no gene match: 2. This CDR3 contains 14 residues. Germline CDR1 is MDHEN and CDR2 is SYDVKM. The CDR3 protein is CASSTGQGQETQYF. The CDR3 coding sequence is TGTGCCAGCAGTACGGGACAGGGGCAAGAGACCCAGTACTTC.

The V gene is TRBV11-1, the J gene TRBJ2-3; TRBD1 is a possible D gene (6 bases). Germline CDR1 reads SGHAT; CDR2 reads FQDESV (reference sequence). Trimming removed 6 bases from V and 12 bases from J, with 16 bases in between. The CDR3 loop spans 12 amino acids. CDR3 region: CASSDLRGGQYF. CDR3 nucleotide sequence: TGTGCCAGCAGTGACCTCAGGGGTGGCCAGTATTTT.

The V call is TRBV7-3, the J call TRBJ2-6; D remains unclear. Germline CDR1 SGHTA, CDR2 FQGTGA. V was cut by 5 bases and J by 4 bases, with 6 bases left in between. The CDR3 contains 13 residues. CDR3 in amino acids: CASSPSGANVLTF. The CDR3 region has the DNA TGTGCCAGCAGCCCCTCCGGGGCCAACGTCCTGACTTTC.

The chain links TRBV27 to TRBJ1-2; D is possibly TRBD1 (5 bases). CDR3 length: 15 amino acids. The V end lost 5 bases, the J end lost 5 bases, and 18 bases lay between the germline ends. Germline-derived CDR1 and CDR2 are MNHEY and SMNVEV (reference sequence). The CDR3 nucleotides read TGTGCCAGCAGTGCGGACATCCGAGGCGCGTATGGCTACACCTTC. As protein: CASSADIRGAYGYTF.

The genes are TRBV7-2 and TRBJ2-7; TRBD2 matches at 9 bases. The CDR3 consists of 18 residues. The germline V gene has CDR1 SGHTA and CDR2 FQGNSA. Germline trimming cut 1 base from V and 0 bases from J; bases unmatched to any gene: 10. CDR3 protein: CASSLVGRGAGGSYEQYF. CDR3 nucleotide sequence: TGTGCCAGCAGCTTAGTAGGCCGGGGAGCGGGAGGCTCCTACGAGCAGTACTTC. The complete variable domain, with remaining parts taken from reference TRBV7-2 and TRBJ2-7, reads GAGVSQSPSNKVTEKGKDVELRCDPISGHTALYWYRQSLGQGLEFLIYFQGNSAPDKSGLPSDRFSAERTGGSVSTLTIQRTQQEDSAVYLCASSLVGRGAGGSYEQYFGPGTRLTVT.

The chain has TRBV6-5 and TRBJ2-7; TRBD2 aligns across 10 bases. The junction had 9 bases not matched to a gene; V was cut back by 5 bases and J by 5 bases. In germline, CDR1 is MNHEY, CDR2 SVGAGI. The CDR3 covers 15 residues. CDR3 protein: CASSKTSGRKHEQYF. The CDR3 coding sequence is TGTGCCAGCAGTAAGACTAGCGGGCGTAAGCACGAGCAGTACTTC.

The CDR3 bases are TGTGCCAGCAGCTTCCGGGACATTGGCGAGCAGTTCTTC. Amino acids: CASSFRDIGEQFF. The gene calls are TRBV11-3 and TRBJ2-1, with a weak D call TRBD1 (6 bases). V was clipped by 3 bases and J by 10 bases, with 13 bases between them. The germline gives CDR1 SGHNT, CDR2 YENEEA. The CDR3 extends over 13 amino acids.

The CDR3 spells CASSRDRNYGYTF. Here the CDR3 DNA reads TGTGCCAGCAGTCGGGACAGGAACTATGGCTACACCTTC. The chain joins TRBV7-2 to TRBJ1-2; 8 positions match TRBD1. CDR1 and CDR2 from the germline V gene are SGHTA and FQGNSA. Unmatched junction bases numbered 2, after V lost 6 bases and J lost 2 bases. This CDR3 region has 13 residues.

This clone was picked up one time. The chain uses TRBV7-2 and TRBJ2-7; 9 bases agree with TRBD1. Germline V lookup: CDR1 SGHTA, CDR2 FQGNSA. The CDR3 is 15 amino acids. After removal of 1 base from V and 3 bases from J, the junction contained 4 bases not matched to a gene. CDR3 sequence reads: CASSLEMGQGYEQYF. The CDR3 coding sequence is TGTGCCAGCAGCTTAGAAATGGGACAGGGCTACGAGCAGTACTTC.

This clone was recorded once. CDR3 nucleotide sequence: TGTGCCAGCAGCTTAACAGTCCAAGAGACCCAGTACTTC. It translates to CASSLTVQETQYF. V and J are TRBV7-2 and TRBJ2-5; D ambiguous. Trimming removed 2 bases at V and 1 base at J, with 5 bases between. Germline loops: CDR1 SGHTA, CDR2 FQGNSA. The CDR3 is made up of 13 amino acids. The entire variable domain, with the rest obtained from reference TRBV7-2 and TRBJ2-5, is as follows: GAGVSQSPSNKVTEKGKDVELRCDPISGHTALYWYRQSLGQGLEFLIYFQGNSAPDKSGLPSDRFSAERTGGSVSTLTIQRTQQEDSAVYLCASSLTVQETQYFGPGTRLLVL.